The 6 T cell receptor beta chains below come from one sample, sequenced in a study of early T cells in non-severe SARS-CoV-2 infection. TCRdb used MiXCR to reprocess the 5' RACE reads, holding one entry per CDR3 protein. The sample holds approximately 71,000 distinct CDR3 sequences, roughly an eighth seen once. Source material: whole blood. These receptors all stem from an adult who was a healthcare worker with PCR-confirmed SARS-CoV-2 infection or an uninfected control (not recorded which).

A single count supports this clonotype. CDR3 residues: CASSKNPTSGGAEDTQYF. The CDR3 DNA reads TGCGCCAGCAGCAAGAATCCGACTAGCGGGGGGGCGGAAGATACGCAGTATTTT. J is TRBJ2-3 and V is TRBV5-1; 14 bases fit TRBD2. V lost 4 bases to trimming and J lost 5 bases; unmatched junction nucleotides: 12. Germline V gene lookup returns CDR1 SGHRS and CDR2 YFSETQ. This CDR3 region has 18 residues. Full variable domain (outside the CDR3, taken from reference TRBV5-1 and TRBJ2-3): KAGVTQTPRYLIKTRGQQVTLSCSPISGHRSVSWYQQTPGQGLQFLFEYFSETQRNKGNFPGRFSGRQFSNSRSEMNVSTLELGDSALYLCASSKNPTSGGAEDTQYFGPGTRLTVL.

Only a few counts were recorded for this clonotype. The J gene is TRBJ1-1, the V gene TRBV12-3 or TRBV12-4; tentatively, D is TRBD1 (6 bases). This CDR3 has 15 residues. Trimming cost V 1 base and J 4 bases, with 13 bases left between them. This CDR3 is CASSLDTGRFTEAFF. The CDR3 bases are TGTGCCAGCAGTTTAGATACAGGGAGGTTCACTGAAGCTTTCTTT.

This clonotype has just a few counts. The chain uses TRBV28 and TRBJ1-2, with D unresolved. Trimming stripped 4 bases from V and 4 bases from J, with 13 bases between. Germline V gives CDR1 MDHEN, CDR2 SYDVKM. The CDR3 spans 14 residues. This CDR3 reads CASSYRRAGYGYTF. The CDR3 coding sequence is TGTGCCAGCAGTTACCGAAGGGCTGGCTATGGCTACACCTTC.

This clonotype occurred many times. CDR3 region: CATQRGRLAGGNEQFF. DNA of the CDR3: TGTGCCACCCAACGAGGGCGACTAGCGGGGGGGAATGAGCAGTTCTTC. V is TRBV24-1 and J is TRBJ2-1; 14 bases match TRBD2. This CDR3 is 16 amino acids long. Looked up from germline, CDR1 is KGHDR and CDR2 is SFDVKD. V was clipped by 9 bases and J by 7 bases; unmatched bases: 10.

This sequence joins TRBV5-6 and TRBJ1-1, with TRBD1 matching over 7 bases. Germline-derived CDR1 and CDR2 are SGHDT and YYEEEE. CDR3 size: 14 residues. V was pared by 4 bases and J by 1 base, with 4 bases of the junction left unmatched. The CDR3 sequence: CASSLQGRNTEAFF. CDR3 in DNA: TGTGCCAGCAGCCTACAGGGGAGGAACACTGAAGCTTTCTTT.

The chain uses TRBV28 and TRBJ1-4; D is undetermined. This CDR3 spans 14 amino acids. The germline CDR1 and CDR2 sequences are MDHEN and SYDVKM. V dropped 5 bases and J dropped 5 bases, with 12 bases sitting between them. CDR3 residues: CASSRGVGNEKLFF. The CDR3 nucleotides are TGTGCCAGCAGTCGCGGGGTGGGGAATGAAAAACTGTTTTTT.